The clone carrying this TCR beta chain occurred many times. The lymph nodes were axillary draining lymph nodes from breast cancer patients. TCRdb recomputed calls from the multiplex PCR reads with MiXCR, one row per CDR3 protein. The table includes about 200,000 distinct CDR3 sequences, roughly 31% detected once. Germline-derived CDR1 and CDR2 are SGHTA and FQGNSA. This CDR3 region has 11 residues. Trimming took off 2 bases at V and 9 bases at J, with 5 bases between the two ends. The data were obtained in a study of breast tumors, draining lymph nodes, adjacent tissues. This receptor was identified in a female donor with breast cancer. Some clones in this sample may be carry-over from other donors' samples. J is TRBJ2-1 and V is TRBV7-2; D unclear. Sequencing input: axillary lymph node tissue. The CDR3 region is CASSLRSEQFF. The CDR3 DNA sequence: TGTGCCAGCAGCTTACGGAGTGAGCAGTTCTTC.